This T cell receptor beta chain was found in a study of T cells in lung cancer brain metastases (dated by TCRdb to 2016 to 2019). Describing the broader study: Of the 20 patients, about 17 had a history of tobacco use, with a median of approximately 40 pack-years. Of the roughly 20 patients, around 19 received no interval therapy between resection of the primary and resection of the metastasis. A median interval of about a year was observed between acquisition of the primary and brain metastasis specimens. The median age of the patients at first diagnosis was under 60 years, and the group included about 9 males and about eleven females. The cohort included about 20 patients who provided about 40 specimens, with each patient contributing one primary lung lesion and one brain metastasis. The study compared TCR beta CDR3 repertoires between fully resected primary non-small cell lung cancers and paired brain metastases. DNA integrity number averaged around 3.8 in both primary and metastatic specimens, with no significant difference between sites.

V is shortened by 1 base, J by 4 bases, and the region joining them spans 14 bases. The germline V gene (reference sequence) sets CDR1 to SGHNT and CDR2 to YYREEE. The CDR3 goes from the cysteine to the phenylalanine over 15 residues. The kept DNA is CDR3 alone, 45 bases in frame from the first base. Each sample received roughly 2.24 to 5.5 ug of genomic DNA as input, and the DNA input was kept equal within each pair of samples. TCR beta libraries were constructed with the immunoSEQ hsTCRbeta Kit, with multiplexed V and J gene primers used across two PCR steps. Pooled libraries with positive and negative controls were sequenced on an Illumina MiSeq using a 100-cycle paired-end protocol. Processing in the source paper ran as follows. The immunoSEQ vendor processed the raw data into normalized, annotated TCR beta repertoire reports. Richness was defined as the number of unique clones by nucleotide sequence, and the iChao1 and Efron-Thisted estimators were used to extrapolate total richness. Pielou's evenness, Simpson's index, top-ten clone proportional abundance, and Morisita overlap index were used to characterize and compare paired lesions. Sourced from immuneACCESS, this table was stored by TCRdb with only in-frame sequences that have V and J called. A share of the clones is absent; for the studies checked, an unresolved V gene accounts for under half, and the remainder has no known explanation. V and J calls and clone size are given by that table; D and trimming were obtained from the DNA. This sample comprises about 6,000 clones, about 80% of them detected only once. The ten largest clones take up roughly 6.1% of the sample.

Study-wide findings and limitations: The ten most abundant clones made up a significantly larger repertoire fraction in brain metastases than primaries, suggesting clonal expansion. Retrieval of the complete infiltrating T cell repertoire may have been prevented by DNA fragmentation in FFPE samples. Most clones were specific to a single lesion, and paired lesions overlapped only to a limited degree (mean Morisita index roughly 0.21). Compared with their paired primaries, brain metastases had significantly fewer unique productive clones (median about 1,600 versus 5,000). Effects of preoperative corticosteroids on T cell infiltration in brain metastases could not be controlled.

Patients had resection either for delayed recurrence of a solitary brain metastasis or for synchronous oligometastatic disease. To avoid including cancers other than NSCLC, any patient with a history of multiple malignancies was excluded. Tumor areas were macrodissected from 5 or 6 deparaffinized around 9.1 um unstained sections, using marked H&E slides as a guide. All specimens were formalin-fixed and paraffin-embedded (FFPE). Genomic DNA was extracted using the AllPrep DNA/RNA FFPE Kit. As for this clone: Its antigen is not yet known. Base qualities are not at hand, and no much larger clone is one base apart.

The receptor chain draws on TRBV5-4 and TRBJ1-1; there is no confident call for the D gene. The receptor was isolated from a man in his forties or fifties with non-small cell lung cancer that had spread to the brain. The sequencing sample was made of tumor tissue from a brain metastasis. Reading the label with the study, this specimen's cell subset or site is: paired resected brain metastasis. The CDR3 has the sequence CASSLSGRWGTEAFF. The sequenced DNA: TGTGCCAGCAGCTTGTCGGGTAGATGGGGCACTGAAGCTTTCTTT.